What follows is one T cell receptor (beta chain) and its context. No antigen is known for it. The donors were part of the validation cohort, which consisted of under 150 subjects and was separate from the first cohort of roughly 620 subjects. V dropped 0 bases and J dropped 5 bases, with 13 bases sitting between them. CDR3 length equals 15 residues. In germline, CDR1 is LGHNA, CDR2 YSLEER. These data belong to a study of cytomegalovirus exposure and HLA in healthy donors. Study at large: The approximately 130 validation repertoires matched the roughly 700 first-cohort repertoires in platform, a later analysis reported. Study-wide findings and caveats: A list of about 160 TCR beta chains associated with cytomegalovirus was given.

Method: immunoSEQ multiplex PCR; TCRdb's copy keeps in-frame clones and lacks some. The table records approximately 54,000 clones, roughly 87% of them present only once. The sequenced sample was PBMCs. The TCR sequence derives from a young woman in good health and CMV-seropositive. The rearrangement joins TRBV4-3 to TRBJ2-5; D unresolved. DNA of the CDR3: TGCGCCAGCAGCCAAGATTCCAACCATCGGGAGACCCAGTACTTC. Translated, it gives CASSQDSNHRETQYF.